One sample yielded the 23 T cell receptor beta chains listed below, sequenced in a study of cytomegalovirus exposure and HLA in healthy donors. With 60 Vbeta and 13 Jbeta primers, the PCR was carried out. Generated by immunoSEQ multiplex PCR, the TCRdb table keeps only in-frame clones and is missing some. The sample holds 150,000 to 200,000 clones, around 75% seen once. The source material was PBMCs. These receptors all come from a woman in her 30s in good health and CMV-seropositive.

The chain has TRBV7-9 and TRBJ2-1; TRBD2 aligns across 16 bases. Germline assignment: CDR1 SEHNR and CDR2 FQNEAQ (reference sequence). The CDR3 extends over 16 amino acids. Trimming at V came to 2 bases and at J to 9 bases, leaving 4 bases not matched to a gene. The DNA for the CDR3 is TGTGCCAGCAGCTTATCCGGGACTAGCGGGAGGGTTGAGCAGTTCTTC. Translation gives CASSLSGTSGRVEQFF.

J is TRBJ1-1 and V is TRBV6-5, with D maybe TRBD1 (5 bases). V gave up 4 bases and J gave up 1 base, with 10 bases separating them. This CDR3 has 14 residues. The germline CDR1 and CDR2 sequences are MNHEY and SVGAGI. CDR3 sequence (DNA): TGTGCCAGCAGTTTGCGGGACCGGAACACTGAAGCTTTCTTT. This codes for CASSLRDRNTEAFF.

This chain joins TRBV28 and TRBJ1-1; maybe TRBD1 (5 bases). The germline V and J ends were trimmed by 7 bases and 4 bases, with 13 bases remaining between them. The germline CDR1 and CDR2 sequences are MDHEN and SYDVKM. The CDR3 totals 13 residues. The CDR3 here is CASTTPQGTEAFF. The CDR3 DNA sequence: TGTGCCAGCACCACTCCGCAGGGCACTGAAGCTTTCTTT.

This clone was observed a handful of times. The chain couples TRBV12-5 to TRBJ1-2; weak D call: TRBD1 (6 bases). This CDR3 contains 14 residues. The V end was cut by 6 bases, the J end by 2 bases, with 13 bases between. Germline CDR1 reads LGHNT; CDR2 reads FRNRAP. CDR3 in DNA: TGTGCTAGTGGACCTCGTACAGGGAACTATGGCTACACCTTC. It translates to CASGPRTGNYGYTF.

This rearrangement joins TRBV28 to TRBJ2-1; a weak D match, TRBD1 (6 bases). Trimming left V 6 bases short and J 3 bases short, with 18 bases between. CDR1 and CDR2 from the germline V gene are MDHEN and SYDVKM. The CDR3 extends over 16 amino acids. The CDR3 nucleotides read TGTGCCAGCAGGTCGACAGGCCCGTCTCACTACAATGAGCAGTTCTTC. This translates into CASRSTGPSHYNEQFF.

In its sample, this clone was seen once. The chain recombines TRBV27 with TRBJ2-1; tentative D call: TRBD1 (5 bases). The germline gives CDR1 MNHEY, CDR2 SMNVEV (reference sequence). CDR3 length: 16 amino acids. Between the trimmed V and J ends, which lost 5 bases and 0 bases, there was a span of 14 bases. As DNA, the CDR3 is TGTGCCAGCAGTAAACGACAGAGGAGCTCCTACAATGAGCAGTTCTTC. Translation gives CASSKRQRSSYNEQFF.

The chain combines TRBV19 with TRBJ2-1, with 8 bases fitting TRBD2. There are 14 residues in the CDR3. The V segment lost 9 bases and the J segment 6 bases; nucleotides outside the gene matches: 10. The germline gives CDR1 LNHDA, CDR2 SQIVND (reference sequence). The CDR3 region has the DNA TGTGCCAGCAGTCAGCGGGAGAGTACCAATGAGCAGTTCTTC. This gives the protein CASSQRESTNEQFF.

V is TRBV5-1 and J is TRBJ1-2, with D hard to call. Germline-derived CDR1 and CDR2 are SGHRS and YFSETQ. The CDR3 is 14 amino acids. With 0 bases removed from V and 0 bases from J, the gap between germline ends came to 6 bases. CDR3 loop: CASSLDGANYGYTF. The CDR3 DNA reads TGCGCCAGCAGCTTGGACGGAGCTAACTATGGCTACACCTTC.

The chain combines TRBV7-9 with TRBJ1-1; the match to TRBD1 covers 7 bases. V dropped 4 bases and J dropped 0; count of bases not matched to a gene: 8. The CDR3 length is 16 residues. The germline V gene has CDR1 SEHNR and CDR2 FQNEAQ (reference sequence). CDR3 sequence reads: CASSYSPGQLNTEAFF. Written as DNA, the CDR3 is TGTGCCAGCAGCTATAGCCCGGGACAGCTGAACACTGAAGCTTTCTTT.

V and J are TRBV6-6 and TRBJ2-7, with 14 bases matching TRBD2. CDR1 and CDR2 from the germline V gene are MNHNY and SVGAGI (reference sequence). The CDR3 runs to 14 residues. The trim removed 10 bases at V and 4 bases at J, leaving 6 bases unmatched. CDR3 sequence reads: CATLRTSGGYEQYF. Here the CDR3 DNA reads TGTGCCACCCTAAGGACTAGCGGGGGGTACGAGCAGTACTTC.

The chain carries TRBV29-1 and TRBJ1-6, with a tentative D call TRBD1 (6 bases). This CDR3 has 16 residues. In germline, CDR1 is SQVTM, CDR2 ANQGSEA. Trimming pared 4 bases from V and 0 bases from J, leaving 13 bases between. The CDR3 reads CSVVQGGSSYNSPLHF. The CDR3, as DNA: TGCAGCGTTGTGCAAGGGGGAAGCTCCTATAATTCACCCCTCCACTTT.

The genes are TRBV29-1 and TRBJ2-7; tentatively, D is TRBD2 (5 bases). V shed 0 bases and J shed 0 bases, with 9 bases lying between them. The CDR3 has 14 amino acids. Per the germline V gene, CDR1 is SQVTM and CDR2 is ANQGSEA. The chain's CDR3 is CSVEEDSHSYEQYF. The CDR3 coding sequence is TGCAGCGTTGAAGAGGACTCCCACTCCTACGAGCAGTACTTC.

This clone was seen just once. Its ends do not fully match the called genes, so a read error is possible. The chain joins TRBV7-7 to TRBJ2-1; 12 nucleotides match TRBD2. CDR1 and CDR2 (germline): SSHAT, FNYEAQ (reference sequence). The CDR3 has 16 amino acids. The DNA of the CDR3 is TGTGCTAGCAGCCGCGGACTAGCGGGGAGAGACAATGAGCAGTTCTTC. It is translated as CASSRGLAGRDNEQFF.

This chain connects TRBV7-8 to TRBJ2-2; 9 bases match TRBD2. CDR1 and CDR2 (germline): SGHVS, FQNEAQ. This CDR3 has 13 amino acids. V lost 7 bases, J lost 5 bases, and 2 bases stayed unmatched. The CDR3, as DNA: TGTGCCAGCATAGCGGGAGAGACCGGGGAGCTGTTTTTT. This sequence encodes CASIAGETGELFF.

About this clone: This sample includes further DNA sequences coding for the same CDR3. The CDR3 sequence: CASSGQGAGELFF. In DNA form, the CDR3 reads TGTGCCAGCTCCGGACAGGGCGCCGGGGAGCTGTTTTTT. The J gene is TRBJ2-2, the V gene TRBV6-1, with TRBD1 matching over 8 bases. Germline V CDR1 and CDR2: MNHNS, SASEGT. The V and J ends lost 8 bases and 6 bases, in that order; junction bases with no gene match: 5. This CDR3 has 13 residues.

This clone was seen only once. This chain uses TRBV7-2 with TRBJ2-1; D is ambiguous. The CDR3 is made up of 13 amino acids. Germline V CDR1 and CDR2: SGHTA, FQGNSA. Trimming left V 4 bases short and J 8 bases short, with 12 bases between. CDR3 loop: CASSSTPIHEQFF. The CDR3 region has the DNA TGTGCCAGCAGCTCGACTCCTATACATGAGCAGTTCTTC.

This chain connects TRBV2 to TRBJ1-1; D is uncertain. Trimming removed 7 bases from V and 1 base from J, with 16 bases in between. The CDR3 extends over 15 amino acids. Germline lookup yields CDR1 SNHLY and CDR2 FYNNEI. The CDR3 loop reads CASMGMVQKNTEAFF. CDR3 nucleotide sequence: TGTGCCAGCATGGGTATGGTACAGAAGAACACTGAAGCTTTCTTT.

This chain joins TRBV6-5 and TRBJ1-5; D unresolved. This CDR3 contains 13 residues. Germline CDR1 and CDR2: MNHEY and SVGAGI. Trimming pared 0 bases from V and 9 bases from J, leaving 9 bases between. CDR3 sequence reads: CASSYSSIRPQHF. DNA for the CDR3: TGTGCCAGCAGTTACTCGAGTATTCGGCCCCAGCATTTT.

The V call is TRBV28, the J call TRBJ1-1; TRBD1 is a possible D gene (5 bases). The germline V gene has CDR1 MDHEN and CDR2 SYDVKM. Deletions cut 5 bases from V and 6 bases from J, with 16 bases between. This CDR3 is built from 14 residues. Here the CDR3 reads CASSGDSFAAEAFF. In DNA form, the CDR3 reads TGTGCCAGCAGTGGTGACAGCTTCGCCGCTGAAGCTTTCTTT.

The J gene is TRBJ2-7, the V gene TRBV19; tentatively, D is TRBD1 (6 bases). CDR1 and CDR2 (germline): LNHDA, SQIVND (reference sequence). The CDR3 spans 14 residues. V lost 8 bases and J 0 bases, leaving 14 bases between the germline ends. The CDR3 reads CASSGTSSSYEQYF. The CDR3, as DNA: TGTGCCAGTTCCGGGACATCTAGCTCCTACGAGCAGTACTTC. Combining the CDR3 with reference TRBV19 and TRBJ2-7 gives the whole variable domain DGGITQSPKYLFRKEGQNVTLSCEQNLNHDAMYWYRQDPGQGLRLIYYSQIVNDFQKGDIAEGYSVSREKKESFPLTVTSAQKNPTAFYLCASSGTSSSYEQYFGPGTRLTVT.

This chain connects TRBV11-2 to TRBJ2-1; weak D call: TRBD1 (6 bases). Trimming took 4 bases from V and 3 from J, leaving 10 bases between them. The CDR3 spans 14 residues. Germline V gene sequence: CDR1 SGHAT, CDR2 FQNNGV. The CDR3 nucleotides read TGTGCCAGCAGCTCCCGGACAGTCTACAATGAGCAGTTCTTC. It encodes CASSSRTVYNEQFF.

The rearrangement links TRBV4-1 to TRBJ2-7; 9 nucleotides agree with TRBD2. The CDR3 length is 14 residues. Germline CDR1 and CDR2: MGHRA and YSYEKL. With 5 bases clipped from V and 1 base from J, the junction kept 3 bases outside the gene matches. Here the CDR3 DNA reads TGCGCCAGCAGCTTTAGCGGGAGTTCCTACGAGCAGTACTTC. Protein: CASSFSGSSYEQYF.

The J gene is TRBJ1-3, the V gene TRBV5-5; 9 nucleotides align to TRBD1. Germline CDR1 is SGHKS and CDR2 is YYEKEE (reference sequence). The ends lost 4 bases at V and 3 bases at J; junction bases unmatched: 14. CDR3 length equals 18 residues. CDR3 DNA: TGTGCCAGCAGCAGAGACCGGGACAGGGTATTGTATGGAAACACCATATATTTT. Its translation is CASSRDRDRVLYGNTIYF.